The 15 T cell receptor beta chains below all came from one sample that was sequenced in a study of T cell changes during pregnancy in multiple sclerosis. TCRdb keeps only in-frame clones here, not all; method: immunoSEQ multiplex PCR. This sample yields approximately 71,000 clones, of which about nine tenths are seen a single time; around 2% belongs to the top ten. The specimen comprised peripheral blood, sampled in the second trimester of pregnancy. The receptors were gathered from a female donor with multiple sclerosis, enrolled in a pregnancy study.

The chain has TRBV13 and TRBJ2-4; 7 positions match TRBD1. The germline V gene encodes CDR1 PRHDT and CDR2 FYEKMQ (reference sequence). The junction had 7 bases not matched to a gene; V was cut back by 5 bases and J by 0 bases. The CDR3 has 16 amino acids. The CDR3 DNA is TGTGCCAGCAGCCCAGGGACAGCGTTAGCCAAAAACATTCAGTACTTC. It is translated as CASSPGTALAKNIQYF.

This sequence joins TRBV27 and TRBJ2-7; 8 bases are shared with TRBD2. Germline V CDR1 and CDR2: MNHEY, SMNVEV (reference sequence). The CDR3 has 15 residues. The junction had 7 bases not matched to a gene; V was cut back by 5 bases and J by 1 base. The CDR3 is CASSTGTRPSYEQYF. In DNA form, the CDR3 reads TGTGCCAGCAGTACAGGGACTAGGCCTTCCTACGAGCAGTACTTC.

The rearrangement links TRBV18 to TRBJ2-5; a weak D match, TRBD1 (6 bases). V was pared by 5 bases and J by 5 bases, with 12 bases between. The CDR3 runs to 13 residues. From germline, CDR1 is KGHSH and CDR2 LQKENI. The CDR3 DNA is TGTGCCAGCTCATCCTACAGGGAGGAGACCCAGTACTTC. It translates to CASSSYREETQYF.

The V gene is TRBV25-1, the J gene TRBJ1-1; no reliable D call. V was clipped by 2 bases and J by 1 base, with 5 bases between them. The CDR3 is 13 residues long. From germline, CDR1 is MGHDK and CDR2 SYGVNS. The CDR3 is CASSERGNTEAFF. In nucleotides, the CDR3 is TGTGCCAGCAGTGAACGGGGGAACACTGAAGCTTTCTTT.

This chain links TRBV9 with TRBJ1-6; perhaps TRBD1 as D (6 bases). The CDR3 runs 15 residues. Germline CDR1 SGDLS, CDR2 YYNGEE. The germline V and J ends were trimmed by 1 base and 10 bases, with 15 bases remaining between them. The CDR3 DNA reads as TGTGCCAGCAGCGTAAGTCAGGGGCTAGGATCACCCCTCCACTTT. Its protein is CASSVSQGLGSPLHF.

This sequence joins TRBV27 and TRBJ1-1; no firm D call. Germline-derived CDR1 and CDR2 are MNHEY and SMNVEV (reference sequence). The CDR3 extends over 13 amino acids. V gave up 4 bases and J gave up 0 bases, with 6 bases separating them. The CDR3 DNA follows: TGTGCCAGCAGTTACCAGTTGAACACTGAAGCTTTCTTT. Amino acids: CASSYQLNTEAFF.

The chain joins TRBV27 to TRBJ1-5, with 9 positions matching TRBD1. This CDR3 region has 16 residues. J gave up 6 bases and V 2 bases, and 8 bases lay outside the gene matches. Germline CDR1 is MNHEY and CDR2 is SMNVEV (reference sequence). CDR3 nucleotide sequence: TGTGCCAGCAGTTTAAGGAGGGACAGGGATAGTCAGCCCCAGCATTTT. Translated: CASSLRRDRDSQPQHF.

The rearrangement uses TRBV27 and TRBJ1-2; no firm D call. CDR1 is MNHEY and CDR2 is SMNVEV in the germline V gene (reference sequence). Trimming took off 8 bases at V and 6 bases at J, with 13 bases between the two ends. This CDR3 is built from 12 residues. The CDR3 sequence is CASHYPRDGYTF. The DNA of the CDR3 is TGTGCCAGCCACTACCCGAGGGATGGCTACACCTTC.

This clone showed up just once. This rearrangement joins TRBV2 to TRBJ2-2; TRBD2 aligns across 10 bases. In germline, CDR1 is SNHLY, CDR2 FYNNEI. There are 15 residues in the CDR3. After removal of 7 bases from V and 6 bases from J, the junction contained 8 bases not matched to a gene. The CDR3 loop is CASTIVAGGSGELFF. The CDR3 coding sequence is TGTGCCAGCACAATTGTAGCGGGAGGATCCGGGGAGCTGTTTTTT.

J is TRBJ2-7 and V is TRBV5-1, with D maybe TRBD1 (5 bases). CDR3 size: 14 residues. Trimming shortened V by 1 base and J by 1 base, and 9 bases separated the two germline ends. Per germline, CDR1 SGHRS and CDR2 YFSETQ. CDR3 in DNA: TGCGCCAGCAGCTTGCCAGGGAATTCCTACGAGCAGTACTTC. Encoded protein: CASSLPGNSYEQYF.

In nucleotides, the CDR3 is TGTGCCAGCAGTTACGGTCCGGGCACAGGGAGAAGGAACACTGAAGCTTTCTTT. It translates to CASSYGPGTGRRNTEAFF. The V call is TRBV27, the J call TRBJ1-1; TRBD1 might be the D (6 bases). CDR1 and CDR2 (germline): MNHEY, SMNVEV (reference sequence). V was shortened by 4 bases and J by 1 base, with 22 bases between the two germline ends. This CDR3 is 18 amino acids long.

This chain connects TRBV6-6 to TRBJ2-3, with D possibly matching TRBD2 (5 bases). The CDR3 runs to 15 residues. Germline CDR1 MNHNY, CDR2 SVGAGI (reference sequence). V lost 5 bases and J lost 0, with 12 bases in between. For the CDR3, the DNA is TGTGCCAGCAGTGAGGGAGTACTTAGCACAGATACGCAGTATTTT. Translating it yields CASSEGVLSTDTQYF.

V is TRBV27 and J is TRBJ1-3; D call uncertain. Per germline, CDR1 MNHEY and CDR2 SMNVEV (reference sequence). Trimming removed 5 bases at V and 1 base at J, with 9 bases between. The CDR3 loop spans 14 amino acids. The CDR3, as DNA: TGTGCCAGCAGTGCGACTGCTTCTGGAAACACCATATATTTT. Its protein is CASSATASGNTIYF.

This sequence joins TRBV15 and TRBJ2-7, with TRBD1 identical over 8 bases. Germline CDR1 LNHNV, CDR2 YYDKDF (reference sequence). V shed 0 bases, J shed 3 bases, and the junction held 4 bases outside the gene matches. This CDR3 spans 15 amino acids. The DNA of the CDR3 is TGTGCCACCAGCAGAGAACCGGACAGGGACTACGAGCAGTACTTC. Protein: CATSREPDRDYEQYF.

V and J are TRBV5-6 and TRBJ1-3; D ambiguous. The CDR3 has 13 amino acids. Germline V gene data show CDR1 as SGHDT and CDR2 as YYEEEE. With 8 bases removed from V and 0 bases from J, the gap between germline ends came to 9 bases. The CDR3 spells CASTYSSGNTIYF. The CDR3 DNA follows: TGTGCCAGTACGTATAGCTCTGGAAACACCATATATTTT.